A selection of T cell receptor beta chains follows, all from one sample in a study of patients and donors after allogeneic stem cell transplantation. TCRdb re-called the RT-PCR reads through MiXCR, storing one row per CDR3 protein. This table has 150,000 to 200,000 distinct CDR3 sequences, 30% appearing once. Sequencing was done on a sample of blood, either unsorted or a sorted T cell fraction (not recorded which). The receptors originated from a human donor who was either an allogeneic HSCT recipient or a stem cell or donor lymphocyte infusion donor (not recorded which). It is not recorded whose cells these are; they may come from a transplant donor. Each CDR3 is given with its conserved first and last residue. A D gene is named only where the DNA matches it firmly. Size tells how often a clone was seen (once, few, many) or the class of an expanded clone, and some rows leave it out.

TRBJ1-2	TRBV27	TRBD1	many	CASRTTGVNGYTF	TGTGCCAGCAGAACAACAGGGGTTAACGGCTACACCTTC
TRBJ2-5	TRBV9	TRBD1	-	CASSAATGRETQYF	TGTGCCAGCAGCGCGGCGACAGGGCGAGAGACCCAGTACTTC
TRBJ1-1	TRBV10-3	-	many	CAISVSSDTEAFF	TGTGCCATCAGTGTGTCCAGTGACACTGAAGCTTTCTTT
TRBJ2-3	TRBV28	-	-	CASSSPGQSDTQYF	TGTGCCAGCAGTTCCCCCGGACAATCAGATACGCAGTATTTT
TRBJ2-7	TRBV6-2/TRBV6-3	TRBD1	-	CATIDRDSEQYF	TGTGCCACCATCGACAGGGATAGCGAGCAGTACTTC
TRBJ2-5	TRBV7-9	-	few	CASSYSRGETQYF	TGTGCCAGCAGCTATTCTAGAGGAGAGACCCAGTACTTC
TRBJ2-7	TRBV7-7	-	-	CASSLLGGDEQYF	TGTGCTAGCAGCTTACTCGGGGGCGACGAGCAGTACTTC
TRBJ2-7	TRBV28	TRBD2	-	CASIDPGGTSYEQYF	TGTGCCAGCATTGATCCGGGAGGCACCTCCTACGAGCAGTACTTC
TRBJ2-7	TRBV12-3/TRBV12-4	-	-	CASTRSGYYEQYF	TGTGCCAGCACTCGGAGTGGATACTACGAGCAGTACTTC
TRBJ2-7	TRBV27	-	-	CASSPRTASYEQYF	TGTGCCAGCAGTCCCCGGACAGCGTCCTACGAGCAGTACTTC
TRBJ2-4	TRBV12-3/TRBV12-4	-	-	CASSFERNIQYF	TGTGCCAGCAGTTTCGAGAGGAACATTCAGTACTTC
TRBJ2-7	TRBV10-3	-	few	CAISERGSYEQYF	TGTGCCATCAGTGAAAGGGGCAGCTACGAGCAGTACTTC
TRBJ2-7	TRBV18	-	-	CASSPFPLEDYEQYF	TGTGCCAGCTCACCGTTTCCCCTTGAGGACTACGAGCAGTACTTC
TRBJ1-2	TRBV4-2	-	few	CASSQDLRTYGYTF	TGTGCCAGCAGCCAAGATCTACGGACCTATGGCTACACCTTC
TRBJ2-7	TRBV7-7	-	-	CASSFVGPEHEQYF	TGTGCTAGCAGCTTTGTCGGGCCTGAACACGAGCAGTACTTC
TRBJ2-1	TRBV5-6	-	few	CASSLLASYNEQFF	TGTGCCAGCAGCTTGCTAGCCTCCTACAATGAGCAGTTCTTC
TRBJ2-7	TRBV6-1	-	-	CASSTGRLTYGQYF	TGTGCCAGCAGCACAGGTCGACTTACCTACGGGCAGTACTTC
TRBJ2-7	TRBV5-1	-	-	CASSLDAANYEQYF	TGCGCCAGCAGCTTGGATGCAGCAAACTACGAGCAGTACTTC
TRBJ2-3	TRBV15	-	few	CATSRDKDTQYF	TGTGCCACCAGCAGAGACAAAGATACGCAGTATTTT
TRBJ2-6	TRBV21-1	-	few	CASSKQGQPCSGANVLTF	TGTGCCAGCAGCAAACAGGGACAGCCTTGCTCTGGGGCCAACGTCCTGACTTTC
TRBJ2-5	TRBV7-9	TRBD2	-	CASSLVPSGRRLEETQYF	TGTGCCAGCAGTCTAGTACCTAGCGGGAGGAGATTGGAAGAGACCCAGTACTTC
TRBJ2-2	TRBV11-2	TRBD1	-	CASSSADRGPNTGELFF	TGTGCCAGCAGCTCCGCGGACAGGGGGCCTAACACCGGGGAGCTGTTTTTT
TRBJ2-7	TRBV5-1	TRBD2	-	CASSPGAGGSFDEQYF	TGCGCCAGCAGCCCCGGTGCGGGCGGGAGTTTCGACGAGCAGTACTTC
TRBJ2-1	TRBV28	-	-	CASVTRDGSYNEQFF	TGTGCCAGCGTAACCCGGGACGGGTCCTACAATGAGCAGTTCTTC
TRBJ2-7	TRBV5-1	TRBD1	-	CASSPWTGSNEQYF	TGCGCCAGCAGCCCCTGGACAGGGTCCAACGAGCAGTACTTC
TRBJ1-6	TRBV4-2	-	-	CASSQDLVLQNSPLHF	TGTGCCAGCAGCCAAGATCTGGTTCTCCAGAATTCACCCCTCCACTTT
TRBJ2-1	TRBV12-3/TRBV12-4	-	few	CAILQGQAVQDNEQFF	TGTGCCATCCTTCAAGGGCAAGCGGTCCAGGACAATGAGCAGTTCTTC
TRBJ2-2	TRBV5-6	-	-	CASSLRVEELFF	TGTGCCAGCAGCCTGCGGGTTGAGGAGCTGTTTTTT
TRBJ2-5	TRBV18	-	-	CASSPGSHQETQYF	TGTGCCAGCTCACCAGGCAGCCACCAAGAGACCCAGTACTTC
TRBJ1-3	TRBV6-5	-	few	CASRGTSGNTIYF	TGTGCCAGCAGAGGGACGTCTGGAAACACCATATATTTT
TRBJ2-2	TRBV12-3/TRBV12-4	TRBD2	-	CASSPGTSGRVANTGELFF	TGTGCCAGCAGTCCCGGGACTAGCGGGAGAGTCGCGAACACCGGGGAGCTGTTTTTT
TRBJ1-4	TRBV7-6	TRBD1	-	CASSPGQVEKLFF	TGTGCCAGCAGCCCGGGACAGGTTGAAAAACTGTTTTTT
TRBJ1-4	TRBV28	TRBD1	many	CASRRDRKLFF	TGTGCCAGCAGGCGGGACAGAAAACTGTTTTTT
TRBJ1-6	TRBV3-1	-	-	CASSQRGDPPLHF	TGTGCCAGCAGCCAGAGGGGTGATCCACCCCTCCACTTT
TRBJ2-1	TRBV9	TRBD1	-	CASSVTGTGPYEQFF	TGTGCCAGCAGCGTAACCGGGACAGGGCCATATGAGCAGTTCTTC
TRBJ2-3	TRBV12-3/TRBV12-4	-	-	CASSLAGVTDTQYF	TGTGCCAGCAGTTTAGCGGGAGTAACAGATACGCAGTATTTT
TRBJ2-3	TRBV6-5	TRBD2	-	CASSYWGRALTDTQYF	TGTGCCAGCAGTTACTGGGGGAGGGCCCTCACAGATACGCAGTATTTT
TRBJ2-3	TRBV21-1	-	few	CASSDRGGTDTQYF	TGTGCCAGTTCGGACAGGGGCGGCACAGATACGCAGTATTTT
TRBJ1-1	TRBV6-1	-	few	CASSERENTEAFF	TGTGCCAGCAGTGAACGGGAAAACACTGAAGCTTTCTTT
TRBJ2-7	TRBV20-1	-	-	CSAQSPGLNEQYF	TGCAGTGCCCAAAGCCCGGGACTGAACGAGCAGTACTTC
TRBJ1-1	TRBV20-1	-	many	CSARAPLGVGNTEAFF	TGCAGTGCTAGAGCCCCCCTCGGGGTGGGAAACACTGAAGCTTTCTTT
TRBJ2-7	TRBV25-1	TRBD2	few	CASSATSGRLYEQYF	TGTGCCAGCAGTGCGACTAGCGGGAGACTCTACGAGCAGTACTTC
TRBJ2-2	TRBV7-2	-	-	CASSLAVNTGELFF	TGTGCCAGCAGCTTAGCCGTGAACACCGGGGAGCTGTTTTTT
TRBJ1-5	TRBV27	TRBD1	many	CASSWDRGQPQHF	TGTGCCAGCAGTTGGGACAGGGGCCAGCCCCAGCATTTT
TRBJ2-7	TRBV27	-	-	CASSLRGLSYEQYF	TGTGCCAGCAGTTTAAGGGGATTATCCTACGAGCAGTACTTC
TRBJ1-5	TRBV7-9	-	-	CASSLGGAQHF	TGTGCCAGCAGCTTAGGAGGAGCCCAGCATTTT
TRBJ1-6	TRBV6-5	-	few	CASSSRYNSPLHF	TGTGCCAGCAGTTCACGGTATAATTCACCCCTCCACTTT
TRBJ2-3	TRBV13	-	once	CASSLITGHTDTQYF	TGTGCCAGCAGCTTAATAACTGGGCACACAGATACGCAGTATTTT
TRBJ2-1	TRBV5-1	-	-	CASSKDISGYYNEQFF	TGCGCCAGCAGCAAAGATATAAGCGGGTACTACAATGAGCAGTTCTTC
TRBJ2-7	TRBV29-1	-	-	CSVVGSPYEQYF	TGCAGCGTTGTAGGCAGCCCCTACGAGCAGTACTTC
TRBJ2-3	TRBV12-3/TRBV12-4	TRBD2	-	CASNARGGPKYTQYF	TGTGCCAGCAACGCGCGGGGAGGGCCTAAGTATACGCAGTATTTT
TRBJ2-3	TRBV7-3	TRBD2	-	CASSLRLAGDASTDTQYF	TGTGCCAGCAGCTTAAGGCTAGCGGGAGATGCTAGCACAGATACGCAGTATTTT
TRBJ1-4	TRBV4-1	-	-	CASSQDGGVATNEKLFF	TGCGCCAGCAGCCAAGATGGAGGGGTTGCAACTAATGAAAAACTGTTTTTT
TRBJ1-1	TRBV5-6	-	-	CASSLAVRGGEDTEAFF	TGTGCCAGCAGCTTGGCGGTCAGGGGAGGTGAGGACACTGAAGCTTTCTTT
TRBJ1-5	TRBV12-3/TRBV12-4	-	few	CASSSSAGRISNQPQHF	TGTGCCAGCAGTTCCTCCGCCGGGCGGATCAGCAATCAGCCCCAGCATTTT
TRBJ2-7	TRBV25-1	TRBD2	few	CASSEWGGGLLGEQYF	TGTGCCAGCAGTGAATGGGGCGGGGGGCTACTGGGCGAGCAGTACTTC